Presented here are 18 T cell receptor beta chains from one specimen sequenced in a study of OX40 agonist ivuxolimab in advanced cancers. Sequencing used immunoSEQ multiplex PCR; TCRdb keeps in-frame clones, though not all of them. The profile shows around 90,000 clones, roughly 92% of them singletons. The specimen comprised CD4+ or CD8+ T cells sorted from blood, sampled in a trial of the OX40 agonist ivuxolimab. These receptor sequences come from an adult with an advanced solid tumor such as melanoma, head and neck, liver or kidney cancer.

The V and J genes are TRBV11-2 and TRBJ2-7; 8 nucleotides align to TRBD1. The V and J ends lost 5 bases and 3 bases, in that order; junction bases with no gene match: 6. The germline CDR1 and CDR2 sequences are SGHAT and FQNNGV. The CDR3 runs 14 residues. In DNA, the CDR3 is TGTGCCAGCAGCCGTGGGACAGGACTCTACGAGCAGTACTTC. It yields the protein CASSRGTGLYEQYF.

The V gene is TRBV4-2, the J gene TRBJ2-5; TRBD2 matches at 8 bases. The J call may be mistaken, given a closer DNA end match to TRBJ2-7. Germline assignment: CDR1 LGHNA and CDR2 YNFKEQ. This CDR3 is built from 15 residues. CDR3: CASSQEKAGGYEQYF. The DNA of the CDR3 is TGTGCCAGCAGCCAAGAGAAGGCGGGAGGCTACGAGCAGTACTTC.

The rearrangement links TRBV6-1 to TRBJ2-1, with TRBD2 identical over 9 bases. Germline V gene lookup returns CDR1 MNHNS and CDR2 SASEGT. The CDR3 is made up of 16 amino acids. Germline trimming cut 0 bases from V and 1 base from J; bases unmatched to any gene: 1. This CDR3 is CASSEALAGSYNEQFF. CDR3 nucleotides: TGTGCCAGCAGTGAAGCACTAGCGGGTTCCTACAATGAGCAGTTCTTC.

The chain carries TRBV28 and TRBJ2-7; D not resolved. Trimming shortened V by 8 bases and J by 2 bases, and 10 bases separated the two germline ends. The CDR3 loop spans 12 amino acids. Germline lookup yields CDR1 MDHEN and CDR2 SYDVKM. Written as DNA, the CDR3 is TGTGCCAGCGCCCGATTTGCCTACGAGCAGTACTTC. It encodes CASARFAYEQYF.

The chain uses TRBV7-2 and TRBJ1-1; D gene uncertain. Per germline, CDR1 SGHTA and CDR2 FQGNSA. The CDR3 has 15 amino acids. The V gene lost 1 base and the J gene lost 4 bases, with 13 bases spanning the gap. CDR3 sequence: CASSLDVRGTTEAFF. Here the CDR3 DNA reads TGTGCCAGCAGCTTAGACGTTCGGGGAACCACTGAAGCTTTCTTT.

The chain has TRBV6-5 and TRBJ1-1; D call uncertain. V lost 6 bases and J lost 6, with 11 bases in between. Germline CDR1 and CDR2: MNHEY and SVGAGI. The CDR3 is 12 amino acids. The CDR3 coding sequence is TGTGCCAGCAGCCGGGATGTGTCTGAAGCTTTCTTT. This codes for CASSRDVSEAFF.

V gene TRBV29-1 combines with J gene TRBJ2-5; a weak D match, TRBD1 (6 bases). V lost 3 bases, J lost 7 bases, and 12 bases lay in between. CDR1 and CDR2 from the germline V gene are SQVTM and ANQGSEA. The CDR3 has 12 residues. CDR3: CSVDQGSGTQYF. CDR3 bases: TGCAGCGTTGATCAGGGGTCCGGGACCCAGTACTTC.

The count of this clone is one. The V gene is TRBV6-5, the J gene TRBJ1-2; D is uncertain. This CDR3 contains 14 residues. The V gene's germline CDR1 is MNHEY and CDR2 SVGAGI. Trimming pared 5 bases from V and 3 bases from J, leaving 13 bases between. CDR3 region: CASSKADFYYGYTF. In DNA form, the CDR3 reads TGTGCCAGCAGTAAAGCCGACTTTTACTATGGCTACACCTTC.

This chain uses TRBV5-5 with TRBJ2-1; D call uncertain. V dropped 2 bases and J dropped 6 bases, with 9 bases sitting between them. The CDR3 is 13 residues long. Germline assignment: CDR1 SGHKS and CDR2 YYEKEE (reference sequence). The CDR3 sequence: CASSFGPSNEQFF. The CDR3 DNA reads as TGTGCCAGCAGCTTTGGTCCCAGCAATGAGCAGTTCTTC.

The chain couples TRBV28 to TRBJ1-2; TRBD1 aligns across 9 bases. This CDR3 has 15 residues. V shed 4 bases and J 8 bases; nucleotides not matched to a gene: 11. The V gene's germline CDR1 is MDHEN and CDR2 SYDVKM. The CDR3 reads CASSSGSHRGQGYTF. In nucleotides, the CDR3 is TGTGCCAGCAGTTCCGGGAGCCACAGGGGGCAGGGCTACACCTTC.

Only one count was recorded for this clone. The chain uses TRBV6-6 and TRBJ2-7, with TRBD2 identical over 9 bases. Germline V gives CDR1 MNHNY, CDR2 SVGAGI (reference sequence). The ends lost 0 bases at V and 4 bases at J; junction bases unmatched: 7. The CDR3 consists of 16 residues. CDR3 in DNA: TGTGCCAGCAGTTACTCGACGGTGGCGGGAGGGTACGAGCAGTACTTC. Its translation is CASSYSTVAGGYEQYF.

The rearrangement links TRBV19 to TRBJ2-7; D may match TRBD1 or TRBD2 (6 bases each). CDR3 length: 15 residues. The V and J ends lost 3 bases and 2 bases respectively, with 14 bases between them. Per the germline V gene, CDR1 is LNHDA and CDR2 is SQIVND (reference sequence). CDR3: CASSMLGGPPYEQYF. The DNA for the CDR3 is TGTGCCAGTAGTATGCTAGGGGGGCCCCCCTACGAGCAGTACTTC.

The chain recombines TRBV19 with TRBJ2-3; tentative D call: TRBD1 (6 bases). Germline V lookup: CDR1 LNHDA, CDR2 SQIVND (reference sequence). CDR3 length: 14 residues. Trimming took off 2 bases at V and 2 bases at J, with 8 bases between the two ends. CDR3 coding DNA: TGTGCCAGTAGTATACACAGGGCCACAGATACGCAGTATTTT. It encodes CASSIHRATDTQYF.

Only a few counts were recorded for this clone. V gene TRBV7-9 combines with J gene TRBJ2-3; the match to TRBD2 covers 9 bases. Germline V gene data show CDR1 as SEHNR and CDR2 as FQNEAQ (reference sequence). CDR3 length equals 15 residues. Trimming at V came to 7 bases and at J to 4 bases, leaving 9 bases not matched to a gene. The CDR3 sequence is CASIRSGSGADTQYF. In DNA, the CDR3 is TGTGCCAGCATCCGTAGCGGGAGCGGGGCAGATACGCAGTATTTT.

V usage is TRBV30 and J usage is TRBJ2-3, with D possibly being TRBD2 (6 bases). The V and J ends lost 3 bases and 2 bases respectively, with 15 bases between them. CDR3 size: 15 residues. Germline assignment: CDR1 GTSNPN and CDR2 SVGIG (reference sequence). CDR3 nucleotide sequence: TGTGCCTGGAGCGCAAGCGGGCGCTACACAGATACGCAGTATTTT. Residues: CAWSASGRYTDTQYF.

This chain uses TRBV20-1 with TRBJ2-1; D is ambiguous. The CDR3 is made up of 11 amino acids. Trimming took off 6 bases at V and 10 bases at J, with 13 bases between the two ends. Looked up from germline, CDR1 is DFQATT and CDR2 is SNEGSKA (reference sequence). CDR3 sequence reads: CSAAGIGEQFF. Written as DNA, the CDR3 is TGCAGTGCCGCAGGAATTGGAGAGCAGTTCTTC.

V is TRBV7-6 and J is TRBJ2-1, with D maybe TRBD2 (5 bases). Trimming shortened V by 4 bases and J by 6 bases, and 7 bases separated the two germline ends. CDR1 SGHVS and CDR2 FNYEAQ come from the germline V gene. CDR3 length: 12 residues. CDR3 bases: TGTGCCAGCAGCTCCAGCGGCAATGAGCAGTTCTTC. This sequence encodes CASSSSGNEQFF.

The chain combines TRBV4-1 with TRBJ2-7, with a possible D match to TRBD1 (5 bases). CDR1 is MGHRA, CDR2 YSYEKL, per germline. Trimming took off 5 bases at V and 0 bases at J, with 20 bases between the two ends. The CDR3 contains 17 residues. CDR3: CASSASPFRGHSYEQYF. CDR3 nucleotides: TGCGCCAGCAGCGCGTCACCCTTTAGGGGTCACTCCTACGAGCAGTACTTC.